Below, 32 T cell receptor beta chains from the same sample are listed, as sequenced in a study of blood T cell repertoires in COVID-19. TCRdb keeps only in-frame clones here, not all; method: immunoSEQ multiplex PCR. The table has tens of thousands of clones, 80% seen once. The specimen sequenced was peripheral blood. These receptor sequences come from a human donor in a cohort sampled during active COVID-19.

The rearrangement uses TRBV7-2 and TRBJ1-2; TRBD1 might be the D (6 bases). Germline V gene data show CDR1 as SGHTA and CDR2 as FQGNSA. V was trimmed by 5 bases and J by 0 bases, leaving 16 bases between them. This CDR3 has 16 amino acids. The chain's CDR3 is CASSTSDRKPNYGYTF. DNA for the CDR3: TGTGCCAGCAGCACGAGCGACAGGAAACCTAACTATGGCTACACCTTC.

The gene calls are TRBV7-8 and TRBJ2-1; D possibly corresponds to TRBD2 (7 bases). V was pared by 4 bases and J by 5 bases, with 15 bases between. The germline CDR1 and CDR2 sequences are SGHVS and FQNEAQ. The CDR3 sequence is 15 residues long. CDR3 sequence (DNA): TGTGCCAGCAGCTGGGGAGGGGGAGGCGACAATGAGCAGTTCTTC. It yields the protein CASSWGGGGDNEQFF.

The chain employs TRBV7-8 and TRBJ1-5, with 10 bases matching TRBD1. The CDR3 covers 17 residues. Germline loops: CDR1 SGHVS, CDR2 FQNEAQ. V was pared by 3 bases and J by 2 bases, with 7 bases of the junction left unmatched. CDR3: CASSFRDRGPGNQPQHF. In DNA form, the CDR3 reads TGTGCCAGCAGCTTCCGGGACAGGGGCCCTGGCAATCAGCCCCAGCATTTT.

The sample holds one count of this clone. This chain links TRBV9 with TRBJ1-5, with D uncertain. With 8 bases removed from V and 5 bases from J, the gap between germline ends came to 5 bases. Germline V gene lookup returns CDR1 SGDLS and CDR2 YYNGEE. The CDR3 covers 10 residues. The CDR3 protein is CAREDQPQHF. DNA of the CDR3: TGTGCCAGGGAGGATCAGCCCCAGCATTTT. Using reference TRBV9 and TRBJ1-5 for the parts outside the CDR3, the full variable domain is DSGVTQTPKHLITATGQRVTLRCSPRSGDLSVYWYQQSLDQGLQFLIQYYNGEERAKGNILERFSAQQFPDLHSELNLSSLELGDSALYFCAREDQPQHFGDGTRLSIL.

The rearrangement joins TRBV9 to TRBJ2-3; D perhaps matches TRBD2 (7 bases). This CDR3 is built from 15 residues. V was shortened by 1 base and J by 3 bases, with 12 bases between the two germline ends. The germline V gene encodes CDR1 SGDLS and CDR2 YYNGEE. CDR3 nucleotide sequence: TGTGCCAGCAGCGTACGAGCGGGGACAACAGATACGCAGTATTTT. It yields the protein CASSVRAGTTDTQYF.

V and J are TRBV5-4 and TRBJ2-1; TRBD2 aligns across 8 bases. The germline gives CDR1 SGHNT, CDR2 YYREEE (reference sequence). The CDR3 contains 16 residues. J lost 9 bases, V lost 3 bases, and 14 bases had no gene match. The CDR3 loop is CASSSARGGLGFEQFF. CDR3 nucleotide sequence: TGTGCCAGCAGCTCTGCTCGGGGGGGCCTCGGATTTGAGCAGTTCTTC.

The chain recombines TRBV6-4 with TRBJ2-1; 14 bases align to TRBD2. Trimming removed 4 bases from V and 3 bases from J; junction bases left unmatched: 5. There are 17 residues in the CDR3. CDR1 is MRHNA and CDR2 is SNTAGT in the germline V gene. The CDR3 loop is CASSGPGLAGDYNEQFF. In DNA, the CDR3 is TGTGCCAGCAGTGGCCCGGGACTAGCGGGAGACTACAATGAGCAGTTCTTC.

The chain links TRBV7-6 to TRBJ2-7; perhaps TRBD1 as D (7 bases). Trimming stripped 2 bases from V and 6 bases from J, with 11 bases between. The CDR3 covers 13 residues. Germline V gives CDR1 SGHVS, CDR2 FNYEAQ. CDR3 sequence reads: CASSLRQGGEQYF. The CDR3, as DNA: TGTGCCAGCAGCTTAAGACAGGGAGGCGAGCAGTACTTC.

The chain employs TRBV7-2 and TRBJ1-5, with a tentative D call TRBD1 (6 bases). This CDR3 comprises 14 residues. Germline assignment: CDR1 SGHTA and CDR2 FQGNSA. Trimming pared 9 bases from V and 2 bases from J, leaving 14 bases between. The CDR3 coding sequence is TGTGCCAGTGCACAGGGCAGGGGCAATCAGCCCCAGCATTTT. Translation: CASAQGRGNQPQHF. Supplemented by reference TRBV7-2 and TRBJ1-5, the full variable domain reads GAGVSQSPSNKVTEKGKDVELRCDPISGHTALYWYRQSLGQGLEFLIYFQGNSAPDKSGLPSDRFSAERTGGSVSTLTIQRTQQEDSAVYLCASAQGRGNQPQHFGDGTRLSIL.

V and J are TRBV27 and TRBJ2-7, with D maybe TRBD2 (6 bases). The germline gives CDR1 MNHEY, CDR2 SMNVEV (reference sequence). This CDR3 region has 12 residues. The V gene lost 3 bases and the J gene lost 6 bases, with 9 bases spanning the gap. The CDR3 spells CASSLGEVEQYV. In nucleotides, the CDR3 is TGTGCCAGCAGTTTGGGGGAGGTCGAGCAGTACGTC.

The genes are TRBV7-6 and TRBJ1-1; 9 nucleotides align to TRBD1. Trimming cost V 4 bases and J 0 bases; bases outside gene matches: 3. Germline V gene data show CDR1 as SGHVS and CDR2 as FNYEAQ. The CDR3 runs 15 residues. The CDR3 region has the DNA TGTGCCAGCAGCTCTCGGACAGGGGTGAACACTGAAGCTTTCTTT. Translated: CASSSRTGVNTEAFF.

The chain links TRBV7-3 to TRBJ2-3; 7 bases agree with TRBD2. Germline CDR1 and CDR2: SGHTA and FQGTGA. This CDR3 comprises 14 residues. The V segment lost 2 bases and the J segment 4 bases; nucleotides outside the gene matches: 3. The CDR3 reads CASSLAGAADTQYF. Written as DNA, the CDR3 is TGTGCCAGCAGCTTAGCGGGAGCTGCAGATACGCAGTATTTT.

CDR3 region: CSARDRDTQYF. In DNA form, the CDR3 reads TGCAGTGCTAGAGACAGAGATACGCAGTATTTT. V gene TRBV20-1 combines with J gene TRBJ2-3; D not resolved. Germline assignment: CDR1 DFQATT and CDR2 SNEGSKA (reference sequence). The CDR3 length is 11 residues. V was trimmed by 0 bases and J by 5 bases, leaving 3 bases between them.

The chain carries TRBV14 and TRBJ2-7, with D tentatively TRBD1 (6 bases). Germline V gives CDR1 SGHDN, CDR2 FVKESK. The V gene lost 8 bases and the J gene lost 5 bases, with 19 bases spanning the gap. The length of the CDR3 is 14 residues. CDR3 loop: CASPGGRYGHEQYF. The DNA of the CDR3 is TGTGCCAGCCCTGGGGGCAGGTACGGGCACGAGCAGTACTTC.

The V call is TRBV5-4, the J call TRBJ2-3, with 7 positions matching TRBD1. V shed 3 bases, J shed 2 bases, and the junction held 9 bases outside the gene matches. This CDR3 comprises 16 residues. CDR1 is SGHNT, CDR2 YYREEE, per germline (reference sequence). Here the CDR3 DNA reads TGTGCCAGCAGCTCGGGGATCGACAGGGACACAGATACGCAGTATTTT. It codes for CASSSGIDRDTDTQYF.

Turning to this clone: Other DNA sequences of this sample code for an identical CDR3. The chain links TRBV7-3 to TRBJ1-5, with TRBD1 as a possible D gene (6 bases). From germline, CDR1 is SGHTA and CDR2 FQGTGA. The CDR3 sequence is 13 residues long. Trimming pared 3 bases from V and 3 bases from J, leaving 6 bases between. The CDR3 region is CASSLGANQPQHF. CDR3 DNA sequence: TGTGCCAGCAGCTTGGGGGCCAATCAGCCCCAGCATTTT.

There are a few counts of this clone. The genes are TRBV2 and TRBJ2-7; 11 nucleotides align to TRBD2. Germline values: CDR1 SNHLY, CDR2 FYNNEI. CDR3 length equals 16 residues. With V trimmed by 7 bases and J by 3 bases, 11 bases remained unmatched. CDR3 protein: CASKPASGRTSYEQYV. In DNA, the CDR3 is TGTGCCAGCAAACCGGCTAGCGGGAGGACTAGCTACGAGCAGTACGTC.

The genes are TRBV5-1 and TRBJ1-2, with 8 bases fitting TRBD1. V shed 4 bases and J 4 bases; nucleotides not matched to a gene: 3. The CDR3 extends over 13 amino acids. The germline gives CDR1 SGHRS, CDR2 YFSETQ. The CDR3 bases are TGCGCCAGCAGCCTTGACAGGGGCTATGGCTACACCTTC. Amino acid sequence: CASSLDRGYGYTF.

The rearrangement uses TRBV9 and TRBJ2-7; TRBD1 matches at 10 bases. CDR1 SGDLS and CDR2 YYNGEE come from the germline V gene. The junction had 7 bases not matched to a gene; V was cut back by 0 bases and J by 7 bases. This CDR3 contains 15 residues. As DNA, the CDR3 is TGTGCCAGCAGCGTAGGTCGACAGGGGGCTTATGAGCAGTACTTC. This translates into CASSVGRQGAYEQYF.

The J gene is TRBJ1-3, the V gene TRBV5-1, with unresolved D. Trimming removed 10 bases at V and 0 bases at J, with 17 bases between. The length of the CDR3 is 15 residues. Germline V gives CDR1 SGHRS, CDR2 YFSETQ. CDR3 amino acids: CASAPGFNSGNTIYF. For the CDR3, the DNA is TGCGCCTCAGCACCGGGATTTAACTCTGGAAACACCATATATTTT.

The chain couples TRBV5-6 to TRBJ2-7, with D possibly being TRBD1 (5 bases). The V and J ends lost 2 bases and 2 bases respectively, with 17 bases between them. CDR1 is SGHDT, CDR2 YYEEEE, per germline. The CDR3 consists of 16 residues. CDR3 nucleotide sequence: TGTGCCAGCAGCTTTGGGCGAAGGGGAAGGGCCTACGAGCAGTACTTC. It is translated as CASSFGRRGRAYEQYF.

The V call is TRBV7-3, the J call TRBJ1-1; possible D gene TRBD1, 6 bases. The CDR3 is 15 residues long. In germline, CDR1 is SGHTA, CDR2 FQGTGA. The V gene lost 5 bases and the J gene lost 1 base, with 14 bases spanning the gap. The CDR3 DNA sequence: TGTGCCAGCAGCCCCGACAGGACAGAGAACACTGAAGCTTTCTTT. Translating it yields CASSPDRTENTEAFF.

The chain links TRBV30 to TRBJ1-3; no firm D call. The CDR3 spans 14 residues. In germline, CDR1 is GTSNPN, CDR2 SVGIG (reference sequence). V was trimmed by 0 bases and J by 2 bases, leaving 8 bases between them. The CDR3 reads CAWSVGVTGNTIYF. The DNA of the CDR3 is TGTGCCTGGAGTGTCGGGGTTACTGGAAACACCATATATTTT.

The rearrangement links TRBV7-9 to TRBJ1-1; D call uncertain. Trimming shortened V by 4 bases and J by 3 bases, and 6 bases separated the two germline ends. The CDR3 spans 12 residues. Germline V gives CDR1 SEHNR, CDR2 FQNEAQ (reference sequence). Written as DNA, the CDR3 is TGTGCCAGCAGCTCTAAGCACACTGAAGCTTTCTTT. The encoded protein is CASSSKHTEAFF.

A single count supports this clone. The gene calls are TRBV7-2 and TRBJ1-1; 12 nucleotides match TRBD1. Germline CDR1 is SGHTA and CDR2 is FQGNSA. The CDR3 extends over 18 amino acids. J was trimmed by 1 base and V by 5 bases; bases with no gene match: 11. The CDR3 spells CASSRTGTGGGGNTEAFF. CDR3 bases: TGTGCCAGCAGCCGTACCGGGACAGGGGGCGGGGGGAACACTGAAGCTTTCTTT.

The chain employs TRBV14 and TRBJ1-2; 8 bases agree with TRBD1. Germline V gene sequence: CDR1 SGHDN, CDR2 FVKESK. The CDR3 totals 13 residues. V gave up 4 bases and J gave up 5 bases; unmatched junction bases: 3. CDR3 amino acids: CASSRQGAYGYTF. The CDR3 DNA follows: TGTGCCAGCAGCCGGCAGGGGGCATATGGCTACACCTTC.

This clone was observed a few times. The chain has TRBV7-9 and TRBJ1-5; TRBD1 agrees at 7 bases. Unmatched junction bases numbered 4, after V lost 2 bases and J lost 0 bases. CDR1 and CDR2 (germline): SEHNR, FQNEAQ (reference sequence). The CDR3 length is 16 residues. Here the CDR3 DNA reads TGTGCCAGCAGCTTAAGCAGGGGGGATAGCAATCAGCCCCAGCATTTT. Its protein product is CASSLSRGDSNQPQHF.

The chain is built from TRBV5-6 and TRBJ2-5, with 8 bases identical to TRBD2. Germline assignment: CDR1 SGHDT and CDR2 YYEEEE. The CDR3 contains 17 residues. V gave up 3 bases and J gave up 5 bases; unmatched junction bases: 15. CDR3 in amino acids: CASSWGRPAGVMETQYF. In DNA, the CDR3 is TGTGCCAGCAGCTGGGGTAGGCCAGCGGGGGTAATGGAGACCCAGTACTTC.

The V gene is TRBV24-1, the J gene TRBJ2-2, with 10 bases fitting TRBD1. The V segment lost 4 bases and the J segment 4 bases; nucleotides outside the gene matches: 5. Looked up from germline, CDR1 is KGHDR and CDR2 is SFDVKD. This CDR3 has 16 residues. Here the CDR3 DNA reads TGTGCCACCAGTGACTCCGGGACAGGGGTCACCGGGGAGCTGTTTTTT. This gives the protein CATSDSGTGVTGELFF.

The chain links TRBV5-1 to TRBJ2-2; 7 nucleotides align to TRBD2. Per germline, CDR1 SGHRS and CDR2 YFSETQ. V lost 1 base to trimming and J lost 7 bases; unmatched junction nucleotides: 4. The CDR3 has 14 amino acids. The CDR3 DNA reads TGCGCCAGCAGCTTGAAGGCTAGCGGCGGGGAGCTGTTTTTT. This translates into CASSLKASGGELFF.

Notes on this clone: Distinct nucleotide sequences in the sample also encode this CDR3. The chain recombines TRBV9 with TRBJ2-1; 8 positions match TRBD2. Germline-derived CDR1 and CDR2 are SGDLS and YYNGEE. The ends lost 3 bases at V and 12 bases at J; junction bases unmatched: 14. The CDR3 has 15 residues. For the CDR3, the DNA is TGTGCCAGCAGCGCGGGGGGGGCTACAGGGTACGGGCAGTTCTTC. Translation: CASSAGGATGYGQFF.

The rearrangement joins TRBV18 to TRBJ2-6; 8 bases are a match to TRBD1. The J segment lost 0 bases and the V segment lost 3 bases, leaving 4 bases of the junction unmatched. Germline V gives CDR1 KGHSH, CDR2 LQKENI. The CDR3 totals 17 residues. CDR3 region: CASSPGTGPSGANVLTF. The DNA for the CDR3 is TGTGCCAGCTCACCCGGGACAGGCCCCTCTGGGGCCAACGTCCTGACTTTC.